This T cell receptor (beta chain) was identified in a study of T cells in Graves' hyperthyroidism and ophthalmopathy. This clonotype was picked up many times. Its antigen is undetermined. The CDR3 regions of TCR beta were amplified from RNA transcripts. RT-PCR in the first round (using the HTBI primer set) targeted the TCR CDR3. From the multiplex PCR reads, TCRdb called clonotypes with MiXCR, one entry per CDR3 protein. This sample has about 420,000 distinct CDR3 sequences, with less than 20% found just once. General observations from the study: Researchers found most expanded thyroid clonotypes above 0.001 in blood as well.

Germline CDR1 is LGHDT and CDR2 is YNNKEL (reference sequence). The CDR3 runs to 15 residues. The junction had 10 bases not matched to a gene; V was cut back by 4 bases and J by 8 bases. It was considered stable Graves' hyperthyroidism when ophthalmopathy did not progress within 18 months. The PBMCs were taken from approximately 9.7 ml of fresh peripheral blood. The source material was blood. The sequence derives from a woman aged 18-29 years with Graves' hyperthyroidism. The V gene is TRBV3-1, the J gene TRBJ2-1; 8 nucleotides match TRBD2. This CDR3 is CASSPQAGAIHEQFF. The CDR3 DNA follows: TGTGCCAGCAGCCCCCAAGCGGGAGCTATCCATGAGCAGTTCTTC.